This T cell receptor (beta chain) was captured in a study of PD-1 blockade in mismatch repair-deficient tumors. Study results and limitations: Rapid post-treatment expansion, then contraction, generally preceding radiologic response, marked tumor-resident clones.

About this clone itself: Its antigen is undetermined.

TCRdb's copy holds only in-frame clones and misses some; the assay was immunoSEQ multiplex PCR. This repertoire shows about 14,000 clones, roughly 88% found once; its top ten account for under 2%. The sequence came from an adult with mismatch repair-deficient cancer. The starting material was PBMCs, obtained approximately 14 weeks after starting pembrolizumab.

CDR3 DNA sequence: TGTGCCAGCAGTTTAATACAGGGGGGGGCTAACACTGAAGCTTTCTTT. This sequence encodes CASSLIQGGANTEAFF. This sequence joins TRBV28 and TRBJ1-1, with 8 bases fitting TRBD1. Germline loops: CDR1 MDHEN, CDR2 SYDVKM. V gave up 2 bases and J gave up 2 bases; unmatched junction bases: 7. The CDR3 consists of 16 residues.